This TCR beta chain is drawn from a study of cytomegalovirus exposure and HLA in healthy donors listed by TCRdb under 2017. Background for the entire study: In an earlier analysis of approximately 640 of the donors, about 270 Gb of sequence data and 117 million unique TCR beta sequences from roughly 200 million T cells were reported. An early release that covered some 640 HLA-typed donors contained about 300 gigabases of sequencing data and approximately 85 million unique TCR sequences. Of the roughly 400 genotyped donors, over 65% fell in the genetic ancestry cluster associated with self-reported Caucasian donors. The study was designed to test whether signatures of past pathogen exposure could be identified by cataloging public T cell receptors. The T cell repertoires of under 700 subjects were profiled by immunosequencing and related to cytomegalovirus serostatus. Besides the first cohort of 550 to 750 subjects, a separate validation cohort made up of 120 or so different subjects was used. High-throughput TCR immunosequencing, statistical association of individual TCRs with disease status, and machine learning were combined to predict cytomegalovirus infection status. In a later analysis, previously published TCR beta repertoires from more than 500 donors were re-analyzed and high-resolution HLA genotyping was added so that TCR occurrence patterns could be studied. Rather than using new phenotypic data, the later analysis identified candidate immune exposures from TCR beta sequences and from how often those sequences occurred across donors. In an earlier analysis of 550 to 700 of the donors, high-throughput TCR beta sequencing was used to judge whether each TCR beta V gene segment behaved as functional or pseudogenic. Donor age, sex, ethnicity and CMV serostatus were collected together with the repertoire data. Genome-wide SNP genotypes for about three fifths of the roughly 670 donors were used in a later genetic analysis, which treated that subset as a discovery cohort. Every discovery cohort repertoire had been produced on one sequencing platform. Class I and class II HLA loci were covered by the typing at four-digit resolution. The number of donors typed differed by locus, with roughly 629-640 for A, B, C, DRB1 and DQB1, around 500 for DQA1, about 610 for DPA1, and 400 to 490 for DPB1. Several DR-DQ haplotypes were handled as single units for association and clustering, since linkage in the cohort was strong. On average, over 200,000 unique TCR beta nucleotide sequences were sequenced per donor among 398 genotyped donors of the cohort, with 15% to 20% of those sequences being non-productive.

Comments on this clone: Its antigen has not been determined. Base qualities are missing; no much larger clone stands one base away.

Overall results and qualifications from the work: The earlier analysis of some 540 of the donors excluded 15 to 20 rarely observed V segments, including chromosome 9 orphons, because counts were too low. A later genetic analysis associated a missense DCLRE1C variant with V-gene and J-gene trimming of TCR beta chains, and an independent cohort replicated the association. The authors suggested that the approach could potentially be extended to other disease states and immunological phenotypes. Because HLA typing was missing for some donors at each locus, association tests included only the typed subset. In an earlier analysis of a few hundred of the donors, most TCR beta V segments were observed in productive rearrangements about 90% or about 30% of the time, broadly matching IMGT annotations. While some public TCRs were present in many individuals, most TCR sequences turned up only very rarely across donors. Roughly uniform sequencing depth across donors was assumed in presence/absence analyses, although this assumption may not hold. In a later genetic analysis, fewer N-insertions in productive TCRs were reported among donors in an Asian-associated ancestry cluster than the roughly 710-donor mean. The cohort was sequenced for TCR beta chains only, and without alpha or paired-chain data the features that could be detected were limited. In a later analysis, 15,000 to 20,000 TCR beta sequences were associated with specific HLA alleles at a false discovery rate of 0.05. When HLA alleles, especially DR and DQ, strongly co-occurred, TCR associations were difficult to assign to individual alleles. In a later analysis, the rate of TCR association differed among HLA loci, with DRB1 alleles having the most associated TCRs and HLA-C alleles having the fewest. A further reported finding was that TCR beta sequences accurately predicted the HLA-A and HLA-B alleles for most subjects in the first cohort. The study gave a list of 150 to 200 TCR beta chains associated with cytomegalovirus. A few of the identified cytomegalovirus-associated TCR beta chains were confirmed in vitro to be specific for cytomegalovirus antigens. In a later analysis, several top co-occurrence clusters were reported to appear linked to parvovirus B19, influenza, CMV and Epstein-Barr virus. In both the original and validation cohorts, the classifier was reported to diagnose cytomegalovirus status with high specificity and sensitivity. A group of highly shared sequence variants was considered likely to be a technical artifact of the sequencing pipeline. Immune exposure information for the cohort was limited to CMV serostatus. Correlated functional status among segregating V segments might reflect linkage disequilibrium, but an unknown experimental factor could not be ruled out. Compared with equally common non-associated chains, HLA-associated TCR beta chains in a later analysis were more clonally expanded and had lower generation probabilities. In a later analysis, most CMV-associated TCR beta chains were found to appear HLA-restricted, with HLA associations seemingly driven largely by CMV exposure.

Preparation of the library involved the immunoSEQ multiplex PCR assay. For the multiplex PCR, a mixture combining 60 forward primers for TCR Vbeta segments and 13 reverse primers for TCR Jbeta segments was used. Amplification of the CDR3 region of rearranged TCR beta genes was performed with a multiplex PCR assay on genomic DNA. On the Illumina HiSeq System, the amplified TCR beta libraries were sequenced as 87-base-pair reads. The original pipeline was this. A later analysis tallied tens of millions of unique TCR beta chains across the 610 or so repertoires, and approximately 9.9 million of those chains were shared by two or more donors. Raw reads were error-corrected and collapsed into unique sequences with a nearest-neighbor algorithm that merged closely related sequences to remove PCR and sequencing errors. CDR3 sequences were aligned to IMGT reference sequences to assign V, D and J gene segments. For a sequence to be retained, a match of at least six nucleotides to both a V gene segment and a J gene segment was required. Rearrangements were called productive when the CDR3 lacked stop codons and stayed in frame with V and J; all others were non-productive. Following IMGT convention, CDR3 was defined as the stretch from the second conserved V-encoded cysteine to the conserved J-encoded phenylalanine. In an earlier analysis of around 570 of the donors, sequences lacking an unambiguous match to a single V gene segment were excluded. An earlier analysis of 587 of the donors classified V segments as functional when productive rearrangements were above 56.7% and as segregating when the standard deviation between donors was above 5%. To diagnose cytomegalovirus status from the catalog of TCR beta chain sequences, a statistical classification framework was built. A later analysis assigned V and J genes by comparing TCR nucleotide sequences with IMGT/GENE-DB human TR gene sequences. A later analysis assigned CDR3 sequences and most-parsimonious VDJ recombination scenarios with the TCRdist pipeline. In a later analysis, each TCR beta chain was defined by its CDR3 amino acid sequence together with its V-gene family, and reads without a unique V-gene family were excluded. To address suspected cross-contamination and a sequencing artifact, a later analysis removed 592 highly shared, low-generation-probability nucleotide sequences. In a later analysis, a clonal expansion index was calculated for each public chain from normalized within-repertoire ranks of inferred template counts. Generation probabilities in a later analysis came from a VDJ recombination model fitted to out-of-frame rearrangements, and those results were checked against IGoR. In a later analysis, TCR-TCR, TCR-HLA and TCR-CMV co-occurrence was scored with hypergeometric tests, and a repertoire-size bias correction was applied to TCR pairs. A later analysis estimated false discovery rates by permuting HLA or CMV assignments 20 times. In a later analysis, co-occurring TCRs were grouped using DBSCAN, and TCRdist sequence similarity was added for clustering within HLA-allele-positive subsets. Repertoires with fewer than 30,000 or more than 120,000 public chains were left out of co-occurrence clustering, as were five repertoires with anomalous nucleotide sharing. Entries here come from immuneACCESS through TCRdb and include only in-frame sequences with V and J called. Some clones fail to appear in such tables; in the studies checked, an unresolved V gene covers under half of the shortfall, and the cause of the remainder is unknown. V and J calls and clone size are given by that table; D and trimming were obtained from the DNA. The sample yields about 150,000 clones; around 84% were counted once. The ten largest clones take up 3% of the sample.

In total, just over 650 healthy bone marrow donors made up the cohort. At the time of sampling, every cohort member was nominally healthy, though immune exposures that went unrecorded were likely present. The donor was CMV seropositive and was included in the group of 300 or so seropositive cohort members. Every donor gave a peripheral blood sample, and the peripheral blood mononuclear cells from that sample were used for TCR beta sequencing. Genomic DNA was extracted from the blood cell samples with the Qiagen DNeasy Blood Extraction Kit. The specimen was PBMCs. The sequence came from a man aged 35 to 55 in good health and CMV-seropositive.

The CDR3 region: CASFRGRETQYF. The sequence in DNA is TGTGCCAGCTTCAGGGGGCGGGAGACCCAGTACTTC. Rearrangement joined TRBV28 to TRBJ2-5; a stretch of 8 junction bases matches TRBD1. Including the terminal cysteine and phenylalanine, the CDR3 comprises 12 residues. Left in the record is the CDR3 DNA by itself, 36 bases read in frame from the first base. Trimming takes 8 bases off V and 5 bases off J; junction bases not matched to a gene: 4. The germline V gene provides CDR1 MDHEN and CDR2 SYDVKM.